This T cell receptor (beta chain) derives from a study of T cell repertoires in cytomegalovirus infection. Overall study: Selected CMV epitopes included recently identified HLA-C-restricted ones as well as well-studied HLA-B-restricted ones. The study's findings and limits: The response measured ex vivo was dominated by TCR beta clonotypes (HLA-C-restricted and CMV-specific). Of the TCR beta families, the public ones yielded a cumulative frequency that identified carriers of CMV plus the relevant HLA.

This clonotype occurred a few times. Antigen: not known. CDR1 and CDR2 from the germline V gene are LGHNA and YSLEER. CDR3 length: 16 amino acids. V was trimmed by 0 bases and J by 7 bases, leaving 16 bases between them. TCRdb re-called the reads through MiXCR, storing one row per CDR3 protein. The sample includes around 900,000 distinct CDR3 sequences, roughly 30% of them seen just once. Here the sequenced sample was cultured CD8+ T cells from PBMCs, taken from culture after CMV antigen stimulation. This sequence was found in a human donor in good health (CMV status not recorded). Some clones in this sample may be carry-over from other donors' samples. The chain couples TRBV4-3 to TRBJ2-1, with D possibly matching TRBD1 (6 bases). CDR3 protein: CASSQDWGRGLNEQFF. Here the CDR3 DNA reads TGCGCCAGCAGCCAAGATTGGGGCAGGGGCTTAAATGAGCAGTTCTTC.